Below, one T cell receptor (beta chain) is given with its context. There are 17 residues in the CDR3. The data are from a study of cytomegalovirus exposure and HLA in healthy donors. For the study at large: Later analysis reported that the approximately 120 validation repertoires shared the platform of the 500 to 850 first-cohort repertoires.

The data were produced by immunoSEQ multiplex PCR, yet TCRdb's version contains in-frame clones alone and is incomplete. The table has a few hundred thousand clones, around 87% seen once. The rearrangement joins TRBV7-5 to TRBJ1-2; TRBD1 is taken as the D call from the table, unchecked against the DNA. TRBV7-5 is an annotated pseudogene. The origin of this receptor is a woman between 18 and 30 years old in good health and CMV-seronegative. The specimen sequenced was PBMCs. Written as DNA, the CDR3 is TGTGTCAGAAGCTTAGAGAATGTGTGGACAGCTCGCTATGGCTACACCTTC. The encoded protein is CVRSLENVWTARYGYTF.